The 5 T cell receptor beta chains below come from one sample, sequenced in a study of control samples from healthy donors and cancer patients (TCRdb year 2020). The method behind the library was the immunoSEQ multiplex PCR assay. TCRdb provides this immuneACCESS table in a form limited to in-frame rearrangements. Some clones are lacking; in checked studies, under half of them reflect an unresolved V gene, and why the rest are absent is not known. This sample has around 19,000 clones in its table, and roughly four fifths of those were observed once. Together, the top ten hold less than 35% of the sample. The sequencing input was PBMCs. Source of these receptors: a man at least 80 years old with head and neck cancer.

The J gene is TRBJ2-3, the V gene TRBV13; 10 bases line up with TRBD2. This CDR3 is 17 amino acids long. Germline V gene sequence: CDR1 PRHDT, CDR2 FYEKMQ (reference sequence). J gave up 0 bases and V 5 bases, and 8 bases lay outside the gene matches. Written as DNA, the CDR3 is TGTGCCAGCAGCATTTTAGCGGGGGGACCCAGCACAGATACGCAGTATTTT. Translating it yields CASSILAGGPSTDTQYF.

V usage is TRBV5-1 and J usage is TRBJ1-1; perhaps TRBD1 as D (6 bases). The CDR3 has 16 residues. Germline V gene sequence: CDR1 SGHRS, CDR2 YFSETQ. The V end was cut by 3 bases, the J end by 3 bases, with 18 bases between. This chain's CDR3 is CASSSRPGTRDTEAFF. CDR3 in DNA: TGCGCCAGCAGCTCTCGACCAGGGACAAGGGACACTGAAGCTTTCTTT.

The chain is built from TRBV7-9 and TRBJ1-6; 9 bases fit TRBD1. The junction had 5 bases not matched to a gene; V was cut back by 1 base and J by 10 bases. The CDR3 extends over 15 amino acids. From germline, CDR1 is SEHNR and CDR2 FQNEAQ (reference sequence). CDR3 DNA: TGTGCCAGCAGCTTAGGACAGGGGGGTCAATCACCCCTCCACTTT. It encodes CASSLGQGGQSPLHF.

This chain links TRBV28 with TRBJ1-5, with TRBD1 identical over 12 bases. V shed 7 bases, J shed 9 bases, and the junction held 10 bases outside the gene matches. CDR1 and CDR2 from the germline V gene are MDHEN and SYDVKM. The CDR3 has 15 amino acids. The CDR3 DNA is TGTGCCAGCATCAAACCGGGACAGGGGGCTGGGCCCCAGCATTTT. This sequence encodes CASIKPGQGAGPQHF.

This clone was counted once. The chain links TRBV10-1 to TRBJ2-1; tentative D call: TRBD2 (5 bases). The germline gives CDR1 WNHNN, CDR2 SYGVQD (reference sequence). The CDR3 runs to 14 residues. V lost 2 bases, J lost 5 bases, and 10 bases lay in between. As DNA, the CDR3 is TGCGCCAGCAGTGAGGGCGGGCTTAACAATGAGCAGTTCTTC. This sequence encodes CASSEGGLNNEQFF.